The clone carrying this TCR beta chain appeared a few times. Its antigen is unknown. The sample comes from a study of T cell repertoires in cytomegalovirus infection. For the study at large: Carrying CMV and the relevant HLA type showed in public TCR beta signatures.

Overall study findings and caveats: Carriers of CMV plus the relevant HLA were identified by cumulative public TCR beta family frequency. HLA-C-restricted CMV clonotypes gave the most frequent clonotype in two of eight donors.

Using its own MiXCR run on the reads, TCRdb lists one record per CDR3 protein. The table shows fewer than 350,000 distinct CDR3 sequences, with approximately 9.5% occurring only once. The material sequenced was PBMCs. This TCR derives from a human donor in good health (CMV status not recorded). Some clones in this sample may be carry-over from other donors' samples.

Written as DNA, the CDR3 is TGTGCCAGCACCCCGAGAACTACTAGCGGGAGTCGTGAAGAGACCCAGTACTTC. Protein sequence: CASTPRTTSGSREETQYF. V gene TRBV28 combines with J gene TRBJ2-5, with 11 bases lining up with TRBD2. The length of the CDR3 is 18 residues. J was trimmed by 3 bases and V by 7 bases; bases with no gene match: 16. CDR1 is MDHEN, CDR2 SYDVKM, per germline.